The rows below give T cell receptor beta chains drawn from one sample of a study of radiation and T cells in renal cell carcinoma. The repertoire was sequenced with immunoSEQ multiplex PCR; TCRdb's copy has only in-frame clones and lacks some. The repertoire holds some 16,000 clones, with approximately 58% as singletons. Sample: tumor tissue, taken from a patient whose treatment was nephrectomy without radiotherapy. These receptors came from a man aged 35 to 55 with renal cell carcinoma. Each CDR3 is given with its conserved first and last residue. D genes are given only for firm matches. Clone size appears in some rows only: once, few, many, or a class for an expanded clone.

clone_size | d_call | j_call | v_call | cdr3_aa | cdr3_nt
once | TRBD1 | TRBJ1-3 | TRBV9 | CASSEGQGGRNTIYF | TGTGCCAGCAGCGAGGGACAGGGTGGAAGAAACACCATATATTTT
. | TRBD1 | TRBJ1-5 | TRBV7-2 | CASSFGQGVNQPQHF | TGTGCCAGCAGCTTTGGGCAGGGGGTGAATCAGCCCCAGCATTTT
. | TRBD1 | TRBJ2-7 | TRBV11-2 | CASSLGQGVNYEQYF | TGTGCCAGCAGCCTCGGACAGGGAGTTAACTACGAGCAGTACTTC
. | . | TRBJ1-1 | TRBV4-2 | CASSQGGNTEAFF | TGTGCCAGCAGCCAAGGAGGAAACACTGAAGCTTTCTTT
. | . | TRBJ2-3 | TRBV7-2 | CASSLWFEDTQYF | TGTGCCAGCAGCTTATGGTTCGAGGATACGCAGTATTTT
. | . | TRBJ1-5 | TRBV30 | CAWSVRAGSNQPQHF | TGTGCCTGGAGTGTACGGGCAGGGAGCAATCAGCCCCAGCATTTT
few | . | TRBJ2-7 | TRBV9 | CASSTTNRASSYEQYF | TGTGCCAGCAGCACGACAAACAGGGCTAGCTCCTACGAGCAGTACTTC
once | . | TRBJ1-5 | TRBV6-5 | CASSVRDGNQPQHF | TGTGCCAGCAGTGTCAGGGATGGCAATCAGCCCCAGCATTTT
. | TRBD1 | TRBJ1-4 | TRBV28 | CASSSYLWTGGFGKTNEKLFF | TGTGCCAGCAGCTCTTATCTCTGGACAGGGGGCTTTGGTAAAACTAATGAAAAACTGTTTTTT
. | TRBD1 | TRBJ1-5 | TRBV7-9 | CASSNGGQGQPQHF | TGTGCCAGCAGCAATGGGGGACAGGGTCAGCCCCAGCATTTT
. | . | TRBJ2-7 | TRBV30 | CAWSGVGREQYF | TGTGCCTGGTCGGGGGTGGGGCGCGAGCAGTACTTC
. | . | TRBJ1-1 | TRBV29-1 | CSVGTGGGNTEAFF | TGCAGCGTTGGTACGGGGGGCGGTAACACTGAAGCTTTCTTT
. | TRBD2 | TRBJ2-7 | TRBV29-1 | CSVVGLPSGSSYEQYF | TGCAGCGTTGTCGGCCTTCCAAGCGGGAGCTCCTACGAGCAGTACTTC
. | . | TRBJ1-2 | TRBV7-2 | CASSSYMNGGYTF | TGTGCCAGCAGCTCTTACATGAACGGAGGCTACACCTTC
. | . | TRBJ1-1 | TRBV7-2 | CASSWDGSEGTEAFF | TGTGCCAGCAGTTGGGACGGCTCGGAGGGGACTGAAGCTTTCTTT
. | . | TRBJ1-1 | TRBV7-9 | CASSLGIARNTEAFF | TGTGCCAGCAGCTTAGGGATAGCTCGGAACACTGAAGCTTTCTTT
few | . | TRBJ1-6 | TRBV4-1 | CASSRRDVNNSPLHF | TGCGCCAGCAGCCGGCGGGACGTCAATAATTCACCCCTCCACTTT
. | TRBD1 | TRBJ1-5 | TRBV4-1 | CASSQGRGTEHQPQHF | TGCGCCAGCAGCCAGGGGCGAGGGACAGAACATCAGCCCCAGCATTTT
. | . | TRBJ2-1 | TRBV7-9 | CASSPDGGPYNEQFF | TGTGCCAGCAGCCCCGACGGGGGTCCCTACAATGAGCAGTTCTTC
. | TRBD1 | TRBJ2-1 | TRBV4-1 | CASSQTPGQVDEQFF | TGCGCCAGCAGCCAAACACCGGGACAGGTGGATGAGCAGTTCTTC
medium-sized | . | TRBJ1-6 | TRBV7-8 | CASSLYSRYSSYNSPLHF | TGTGCCAGCAGCTTATACAGCCGATATAGCTCCTATAATTCACCCCTCCACTTT
. | . | TRBJ2-7 | TRBV5-1 | CASSLGRNSYEQYF | TGCGCCAGCAGCTTAGGACGGAACTCCTACGAGCAGTACTTC
. | . | TRBJ2-7 | TRBV28 | CASSLIGTNYEQYF | TGTGCCAGCAGTTTAATCGGGACCAACTACGAGCAGTACTTC
. | . | TRBJ2-5 | TRBV10-2 | CASSGDNQETQYF | TGCGCCAGCAGCGGGGACAACCAAGAGACCCAGTACTTC
. | . | TRBJ2-6 | TRBV5-5 | CASTEWGSSGANVLTF | TGTGCCAGCACCGAATGGGGGTCCTCTGGGGCCAACGTCCTGACTTTC
once | . | TRBJ1-5 | TRBV5-6 | CASSLLSGPNQPQHF | TGTGCCAGCAGCCTCCTCTCTGGGCCCAATCAGCCCCAGCATTTT
. | TRBD2 | TRBJ2-7 | TRBV11-2 | CASSMEWTSSYEQYF | TGTGCCAGCAGCATGGAGTGGACTAGCTCCTACGAGCAGTACTTC
. | TRBD1 | TRBJ1-2 | TRBV7-2 | CASSPRPGTGNGYTF | TGTGCCAGCAGCCCCAGGCCCGGGACAGGGAATGGCTACACCTTC
. | . | TRBJ2-1 | TRBV4-3 | CASSQEEGSSSYNEQFF | TGCGCCAGCAGCCAAGAGGAAGGCTCGAGCTCCTACAATGAGCAGTTCTTC
. | . | TRBJ2-2 | TRBV28 | CASSSPGPTGELFF | TGTGCCAGCAGTTCCCCCGGTCCCACCGGGGAGCTGTTTTTT
. | . | TRBJ2-2 | TRBV5-8 | CASSFMGNTGELFF | TGTGCCAGCAGCTTCATGGGGAACACCGGGGAGCTGTTTTTT
. | . | TRBJ2-2 | TRBV27 | CASSYKTNLFAGELFF | TGTGCCAGCAGCTATAAGACCAACCTCTTCGCCGGGGAGCTGTTTTTT
few | . | TRBJ2-7 | TRBV6-5 | CASSYQAGEFDEQYF | TGTGCCAGCAGTTACCAGGCAGGGGAATTCGACGAGCAGTACTTC
once | TRBD1 | TRBJ1-2 | TRBV2 | CASNPGQPSIRGYGYTF | TGTGCCAGCAATCCGGGACAGCCTTCTATTCGGGGGTATGGCTACACCTTC
once | TRBD2 | TRBJ2-2 | TRBV7-3 | CASSLSGGRIGELFF | TGTGCCAGCAGCTTAAGCGGGGGGCGCATCGGGGAGCTGTTTTTT
few | . | TRBJ2-1 | TRBV11-2 | CASSLRGALYNEQFF | TGTGCCAGCAGCTTAAGGGGGGCCCTATACAATGAGCAGTTCTTC
. | . | TRBJ1-1 | TRBV29-1 | CSVHPWPDEAFF | TGCAGCGTCCACCCCTGGCCTGATGAGGCTTTCTTT
few | . | TRBJ1-2 | TRBV10-3 | CAISESFSDTDGYTF | TGTGCCATCAGTGAGTCTTTTTCGGATACCGATGGCTACACCTTC
medium-sized | . | TRBJ2-2 | TRBV9 | CASRLGDINTGELFF | TGTGCCAGCAGGTTAGGGGACATCAACACCGGGGAGCTGTTTTTT
. | . | TRBJ2-1 | TRBV7-9 | CASSLEAGPGEQFF | TGTGCCAGCAGCTTAGAGGCCGGTCCAGGTGAGCAGTTCTTC
. | TRBD2 | TRBJ2-1 | TRBV7-2 | CASSLGTSGGAGSYNEQFF | TGTGCCAGCAGCTTAGGGACTAGCGGGGGGGCCGGGTCCTACAATGAGCAGTTCTTC
. | TRBD1 | TRBJ2-1 | TRBV6-5 | CASRRQGKQFF | TGTGCCAGCAGGAGACAGGGCAAGCAGTTCTTC
few | TRBD1 | TRBJ1-1 | TRBV30 | CAFHRGGTEAFF | TGTGCCTTCCACAGGGGTGGCACTGAAGCTTTCTTT
. | . | TRBJ1-2 | TRBV30 | CAWKGRDRRGYTF | TGTGCCTGGAAGGGCCGGGACCGGAGGGGCTACACCTTC
. | . | TRBJ1-3 | TRBV30 | CAWSVSGNTIYF | TGTGCCTGGAGTGTATCTGGAAACACCATATATTTT
. | . | TRBJ2-5 | TRBV2 | CASSEGRGSSETQYF | TGTGCCAGCAGTGAGGGGAGGGGGTCCTCAGAGACCCAGTACTTC
few | . | TRBJ2-7 | TRBV9 | CASSVGITPGEQYF | TGTGCCAGCAGCGTAGGGATAACACCTGGGGAGCAGTACTTC
. | . | TRBJ1-4 | TRBV7-9 | CASSLGDSTVEKLFF | TGTGCCAGCAGCTTAGGAGACAGTACTGTTGAAAAACTGTTTTTT
. | . | TRBJ1-4 | TRBV7-4 | CASSFWEFRTNEKLFF | TGTGCCAGCAGCTTCTGGGAGTTCAGGACTAATGAAAAACTGTTTTTT
. | . | TRBJ2-7 | TRBV19 | CASSFGGYEQYF | TGTGCCAGTAGCTTTGGGGGTTACGAGCAGTACTTC
. | TRBD2 | TRBJ2-1 | TRBV9 | CASSSTSGEAGDEQFF | TGTGCCAGCAGCAGTACTAGCGGGGAGGCCGGGGATGAGCAGTTCTTC
. | . | TRBJ2-7 | TRBV14 | CASSQDWNEQYF | TGTGCCAGCAGCCAAGATTGGAACGAGCAGTACTTC
. | . | TRBJ2-1 | TRBV5-6 | CASSGTGGGSYNEQFF | TGTGCCAGCAGCGGGACTGGAGGGGGCTCCTACAATGAGCAGTTCTTC
once | . | TRBJ2-5 | TRBV9 | CASSVSGDRQETQYF | TGTGCCAGCAGCGTTTCGGGGGACCGACAAGAGACCCAGTACTTC
. | TRBD1 | TRBJ1-4 | TRBV6-5 | CASSPRGREEKLFF | TGTGCCAGCAGTCCGAGGGGGCGCGAGGAAAAACTGTTTTTT